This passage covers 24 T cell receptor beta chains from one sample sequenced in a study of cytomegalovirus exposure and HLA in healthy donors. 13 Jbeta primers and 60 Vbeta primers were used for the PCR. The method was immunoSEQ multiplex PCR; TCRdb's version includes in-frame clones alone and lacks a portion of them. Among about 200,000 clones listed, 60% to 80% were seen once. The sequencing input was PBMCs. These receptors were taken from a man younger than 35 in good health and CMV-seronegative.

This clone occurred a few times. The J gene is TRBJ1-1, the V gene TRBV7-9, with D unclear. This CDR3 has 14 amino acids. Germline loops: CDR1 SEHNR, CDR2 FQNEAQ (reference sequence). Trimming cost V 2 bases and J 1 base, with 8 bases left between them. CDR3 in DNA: TGTGCCAGCAGCTTACAGGTGGGGAACACTGAAGCTTTCTTT. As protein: CASSLQVGNTEAFF.

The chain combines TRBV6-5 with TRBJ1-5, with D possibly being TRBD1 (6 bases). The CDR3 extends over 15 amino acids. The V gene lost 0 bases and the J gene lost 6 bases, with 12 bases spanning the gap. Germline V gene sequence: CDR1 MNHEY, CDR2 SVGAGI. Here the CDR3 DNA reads TGTGCCAGCAGTTACTCACAGGGAGACCCTCAGCCCCAGCATTTT. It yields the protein CASSYSQGDPQPQHF.

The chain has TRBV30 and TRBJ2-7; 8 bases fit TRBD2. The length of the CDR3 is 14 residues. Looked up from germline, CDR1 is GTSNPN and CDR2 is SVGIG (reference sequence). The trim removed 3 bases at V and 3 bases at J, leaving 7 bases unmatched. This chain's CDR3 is CAWSRGGDGYEQYF. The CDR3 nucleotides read TGTGCCTGGAGCCGGGGGGGCGATGGCTACGAGCAGTACTTC.

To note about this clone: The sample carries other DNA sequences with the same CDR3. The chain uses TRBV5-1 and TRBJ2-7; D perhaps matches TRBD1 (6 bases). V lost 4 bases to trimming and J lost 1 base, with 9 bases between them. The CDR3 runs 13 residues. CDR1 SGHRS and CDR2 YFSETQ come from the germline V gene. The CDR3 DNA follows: TGCGCCAGCAGCCCGGGACAATCCTACGAGCAGTACTTC. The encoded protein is CASSPGQSYEQYF.

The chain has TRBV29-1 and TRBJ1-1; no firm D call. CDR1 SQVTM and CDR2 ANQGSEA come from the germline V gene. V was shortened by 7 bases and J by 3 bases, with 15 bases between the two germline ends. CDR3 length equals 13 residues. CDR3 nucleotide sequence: TGCAGCGGTGAGGGCGGGTCGGACACTGAAGCTTTCTTT. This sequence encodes CSGEGGSDTEAFF.

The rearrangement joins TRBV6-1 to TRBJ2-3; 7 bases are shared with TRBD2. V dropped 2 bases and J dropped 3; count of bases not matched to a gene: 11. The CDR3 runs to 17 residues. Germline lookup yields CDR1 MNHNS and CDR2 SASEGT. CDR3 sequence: CASSEPELAIRTDTQYF. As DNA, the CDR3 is TGTGCCAGCAGTGAACCCGAACTAGCGATAAGGACAGATACGCAGTATTTT.

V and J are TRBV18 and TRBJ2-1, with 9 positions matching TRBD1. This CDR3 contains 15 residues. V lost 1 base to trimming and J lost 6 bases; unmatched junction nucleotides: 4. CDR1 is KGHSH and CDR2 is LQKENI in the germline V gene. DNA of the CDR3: TGTGCCAGCTCACCACTGGGACAGGGTGGCAATGAGCAGTTCTTC. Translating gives CASSPLGQGGNEQFF.

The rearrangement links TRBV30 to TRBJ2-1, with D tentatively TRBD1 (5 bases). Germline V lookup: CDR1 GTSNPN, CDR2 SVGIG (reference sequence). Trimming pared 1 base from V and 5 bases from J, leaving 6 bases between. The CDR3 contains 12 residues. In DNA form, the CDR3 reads TGTGCCTGGAGTGACAGGCACAATGAGCAGTTCTTC. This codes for CAWSDRHNEQFF. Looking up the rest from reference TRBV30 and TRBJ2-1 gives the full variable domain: SQTIHQWPATLVQPVGSPLSLECTVEGTSNPNLYWYRQAAGRGLQLLFYSVGIGQISSEVPQNLSASRPQDRQFILSSKKLLLSDSGFYLCAWSDRHNEQFFGPGTRLTVL.

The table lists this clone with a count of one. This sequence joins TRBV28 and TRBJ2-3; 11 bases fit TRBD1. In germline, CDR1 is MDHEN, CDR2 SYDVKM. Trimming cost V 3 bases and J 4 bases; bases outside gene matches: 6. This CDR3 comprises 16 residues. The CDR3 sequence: CASSFGSGQGADTQYF. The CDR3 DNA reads TGTGCCAGCAGTTTCGGGTCGGGACAGGGGGCAGATACGCAGTATTTT.

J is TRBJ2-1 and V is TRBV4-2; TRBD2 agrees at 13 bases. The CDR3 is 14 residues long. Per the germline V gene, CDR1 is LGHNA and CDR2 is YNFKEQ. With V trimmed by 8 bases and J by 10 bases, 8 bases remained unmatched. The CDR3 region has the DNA TGTGCCAGCGTAGGACTAGCGGGAGCAGGAGAGCAGTTCTTC. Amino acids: CASVGLAGAGEQFF.

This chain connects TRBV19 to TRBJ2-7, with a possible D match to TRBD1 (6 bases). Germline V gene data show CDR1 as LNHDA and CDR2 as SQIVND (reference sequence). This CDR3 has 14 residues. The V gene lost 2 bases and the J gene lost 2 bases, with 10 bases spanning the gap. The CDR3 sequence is CASSISTGAYEQYF. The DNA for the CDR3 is TGTGCCAGTAGTATATCGACAGGAGCCTACGAGCAGTACTTC. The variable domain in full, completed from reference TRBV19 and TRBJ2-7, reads DGGITQSPKYLFRKEGQNVTLSCEQNLNHDAMYWYRQDPGQGLRLIYYSQIVNDFQKGDIAEGYSVSREKKESFPLTVTSAQKNPTAFYLCASSISTGAYEQYFGPGTRLTVT.

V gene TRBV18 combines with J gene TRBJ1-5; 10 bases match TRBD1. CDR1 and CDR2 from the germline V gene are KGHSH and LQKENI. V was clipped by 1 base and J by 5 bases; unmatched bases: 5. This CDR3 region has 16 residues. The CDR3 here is CASSPRGGTGDQPQHF. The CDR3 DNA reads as TGTGCCAGCTCACCACGGGGTGGGACAGGGGATCAGCCCCAGCATTTT.

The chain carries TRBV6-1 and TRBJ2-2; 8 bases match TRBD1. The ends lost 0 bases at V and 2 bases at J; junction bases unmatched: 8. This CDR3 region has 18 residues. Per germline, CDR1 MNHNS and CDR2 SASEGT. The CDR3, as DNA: TGTGCCAGCAGTGAAGCGCTAGGTGGGACAGGTAACACCGGGGAGCTGTTTTTT. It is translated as CASSEALGGTGNTGELFF.

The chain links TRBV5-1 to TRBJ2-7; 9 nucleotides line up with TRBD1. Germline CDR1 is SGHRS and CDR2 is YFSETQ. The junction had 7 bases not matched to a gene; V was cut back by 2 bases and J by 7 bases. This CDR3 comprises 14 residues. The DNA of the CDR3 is TGCGCCAGCAGCTTCGGGACAGGGTTGGGAGAGCAGTACTTC. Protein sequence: CASSFGTGLGEQYF.

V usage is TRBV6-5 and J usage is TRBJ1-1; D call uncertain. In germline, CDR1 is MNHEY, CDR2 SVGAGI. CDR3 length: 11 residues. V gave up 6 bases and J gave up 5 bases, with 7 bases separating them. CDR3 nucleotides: TGTGCCAGCAGGGAGAGAACTGAAGCTTTCTTT. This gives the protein CASRERTEAFF.

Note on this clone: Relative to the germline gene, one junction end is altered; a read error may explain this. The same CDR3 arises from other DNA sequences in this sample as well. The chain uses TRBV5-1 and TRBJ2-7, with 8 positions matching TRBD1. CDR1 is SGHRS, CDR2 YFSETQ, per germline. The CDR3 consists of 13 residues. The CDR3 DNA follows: TGCGCCAGCAGCGTCGGGACAGGCTACGAACAGTACTTC. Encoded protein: CASSVGTGYEQYF. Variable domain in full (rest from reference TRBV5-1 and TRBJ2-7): KAGVTQTPRYLIKTRGQQVTLSCSPISGHRSVSWYQQTPGQGLQFLFEYFSETQRNKGNFPGRFSGRQFSNSRSEMNVSTLELGDSALYLCASSVGTGYEQYFGPGTRLTVT.

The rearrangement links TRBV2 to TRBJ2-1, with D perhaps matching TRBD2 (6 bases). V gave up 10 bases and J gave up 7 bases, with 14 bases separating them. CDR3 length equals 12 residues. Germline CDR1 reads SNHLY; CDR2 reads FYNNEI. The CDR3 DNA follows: TGTGCCATCTCAGGAGGGTATAATGAGCAGTTCTTC. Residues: CAISGGYNEQFF.

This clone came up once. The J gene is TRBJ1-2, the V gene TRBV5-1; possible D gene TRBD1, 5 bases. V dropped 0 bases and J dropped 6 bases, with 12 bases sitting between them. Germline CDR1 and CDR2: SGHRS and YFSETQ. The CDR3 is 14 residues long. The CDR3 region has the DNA TGCGCCAGCAGCTTGGGGGCCAGGGTGGATGGCTACACCTTC. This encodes CASSLGARVDGYTF.

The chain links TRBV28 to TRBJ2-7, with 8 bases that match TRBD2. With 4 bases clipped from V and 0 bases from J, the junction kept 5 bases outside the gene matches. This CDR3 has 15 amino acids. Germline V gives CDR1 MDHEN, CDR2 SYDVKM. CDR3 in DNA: TGTGCCAGCAGTTCCACGGCGGGGGGCTCCTACGAGCAGTACTTC. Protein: CASSSTAGGSYEQYF.

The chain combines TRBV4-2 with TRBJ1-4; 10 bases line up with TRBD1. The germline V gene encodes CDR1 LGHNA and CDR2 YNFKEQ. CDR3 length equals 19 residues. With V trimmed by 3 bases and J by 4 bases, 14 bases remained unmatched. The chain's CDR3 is CASSHRTGQGHFVNEKLFF. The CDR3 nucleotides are TGTGCCAGCAGCCACAGAACGGGACAGGGGCACTTCGTTAATGAAAAACTGTTTTTT.

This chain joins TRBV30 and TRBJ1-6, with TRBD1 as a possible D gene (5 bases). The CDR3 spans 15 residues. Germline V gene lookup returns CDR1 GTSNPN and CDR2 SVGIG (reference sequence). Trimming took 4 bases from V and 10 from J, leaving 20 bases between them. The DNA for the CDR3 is TGTGCCTGGAAACTACCCGGACAAGGCAGCTCACCCCTCCACTTT. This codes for CAWKLPGQGSSPLHF.

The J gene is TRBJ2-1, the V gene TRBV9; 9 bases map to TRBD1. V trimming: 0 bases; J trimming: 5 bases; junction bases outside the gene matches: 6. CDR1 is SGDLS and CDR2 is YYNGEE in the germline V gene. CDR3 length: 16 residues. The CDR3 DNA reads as TGTGCCAGCAGCGTAGCATACAGGGGGCACAACAATGAGCAGTTCTTC. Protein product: CASSVAYRGHNNEQFF.

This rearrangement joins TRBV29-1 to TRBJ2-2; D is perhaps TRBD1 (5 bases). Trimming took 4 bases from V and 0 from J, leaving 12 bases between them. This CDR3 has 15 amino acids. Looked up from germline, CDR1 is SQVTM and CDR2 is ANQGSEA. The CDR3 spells CSVGGDSANTGELFF. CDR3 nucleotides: TGCAGCGTTGGAGGTGACAGCGCGAACACCGGGGAGCTGTTTTTT.

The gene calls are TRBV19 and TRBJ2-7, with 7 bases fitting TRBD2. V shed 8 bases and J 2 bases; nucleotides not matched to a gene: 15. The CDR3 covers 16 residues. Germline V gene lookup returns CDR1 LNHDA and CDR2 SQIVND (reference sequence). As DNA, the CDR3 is TGTGCCAGTGGGGGAGGGCAGACGGGGGAGACCTACGAGCAGTACTTC. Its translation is CASGGGQTGETYEQYF.